This is a list of T cell receptor beta chains from one sample in a study of T cell repertoires and HLA-DP antigens. These receptors are not linked to any known antigen. The table came from immunoSEQ multiplex PCR; TCRdb's copy has only in-frame clones and leaves some out. The sample holds some 110,000 clones; 85% to 95% are singletons and the top ten take approximately 0.25%. Sequencing was done on a sample of CD4+ T cells from PBMCs. Every receptor here comes from a woman aged 18-30 years in good health and CMV-seronegative. Each CDR3 is given with its conserved first and last residue. D genes are given only for firm matches. Only some rows state a clone size, as once, few, many or a class for expanded clones.

clone_size	v_call	d_call	j_call	cdr3_nt	cdr3_aa
-	TRBV15	-	TRBJ2-7	TGTGCCACCAGCAGAGGCGTGGCAGCCTCCTACGAGCAGTACTTC	CATSRGVAASYEQYF
-	TRBV6-5	TRBD1	TRBJ1-6	TGTGCCAGCAGTCGATCCGGGACAGGGAATTCACCCCTCCACTTT	CASSRSGTGNSPLHF
-	TRBV18	-	TRBJ2-5	TGTGCCAGCTCAAGGGGGTCCCTTTGGACAGAGACCCAGTACTTC	CASSRGSLWTETQYF
-	TRBV30	-	TRBJ1-2	TGTGCCTGGAATGCCAGGATCCAACGATTCGACTATGGCTACACCTTC	CAWNARIQRFDYGYTF
-	TRBV11-2	TRBD2	TRBJ2-3	TGTGCCAGCAGCCGCGTCAGCGGGAACACAGATACGCAGTATTTT	CASSRVSGNTDTQYF
-	TRBV27	-	TRBJ2-3	TGTGCCAGCTATCTTTGGACACGGACAGATACGCAGTATTTT	CASYLWTRTDTQYF
-	TRBV7-3	-	TRBJ2-2	TGTGCCAGCAGCCCCGACGGGTACTACGGGGAGCTGTTTTTT	CASSPDGYYGELFF
-	TRBV25-1	-	TRBJ1-2	TGTGCCAGCAGTGCAGGGTTCGATGGCTACACCTTC	CASSAGFDGYTF
-	TRBV15	-	TRBJ1-5	TGTGCCACCAGCAGAGTAAGGCAGGTCAATCAGCCCCAGCATTTT	CATSRVRQVNQPQHF
-	TRBV18	TRBD1	TRBJ1-1	TGTGCCAGCTCACCAAGTGCAGGGGGCAGAGAAGCTTTCTTT	CASSPSAGGREAFF
-	TRBV4-3	-	TRBJ1-2	TGCGCCAGCAGCCAAGAGATAGCAGGATCTGGCTACACCTTC	CASSQEIAGSGYTF
-	TRBV19	TRBD1	TRBJ1-4	TGTGCCAGTAGTATAGTAGCGACAGGGATTAACGAAAAACTGTTTTTT	CASSIVATGINEKLFF
-	TRBV6-6	-	TRBJ1-1	TGTGCCAGCAGTTACTCGAAAACCGAAGCTTTCTTT	CASSYSKTEAFF
-	TRBV28	-	TRBJ1-1	TGTGCCAGCACCCAAGGGGGGATCATGAACACTGAAGCTTTCTTT	CASTQGGIMNTEAFF
-	TRBV30	-	TRBJ1-4	TGTGCCTGGAGTAAAGGGGCACGCGGCAATGAAAAACTGTTTTTT	CAWSKGARGNEKLFF
once	TRBV5-6	-	TRBJ1-2	TGTGCCAGCATCAACCGACCGACAGGAATCTTCTATGGCTACACCTTC	CASINRPTGIFYGYTF
once	TRBV6-6	-	TRBJ2-3	TGTGCCAGCAGTTACGCCGGGACCGTCACGGCAGATACGCAGTATTTT	CASSYAGTVTADTQYF
-	TRBV4-2	-	TRBJ2-1	TGTGCCAGCAGCCATCTCAGTGGACCAGGGACCTACAATGAGCAGTTCTTC	CASSHLSGPGTYNEQFF
-	TRBV28	-	TRBJ2-3	TGTGCCAGCAGCTCCCCCCTTTTGGGGGTCTCCACAGATACGCAGTATTTT	CASSSPLLGVSTDTQYF
-	TRBV28	-	TRBJ1-1	TGTGCCAGCAGCCTAACCCTCACAGGGCCGAACACTGAAGCTTTCTTT	CASSLTLTGPNTEAFF
-	TRBV15	-	TRBJ1-4	TGTGCCACCAGCAGAGATTCCGAAAGGCTGTTTTTT	CATSRDSERLFF
-	TRBV6-1	-	TRBJ2-5	TGTGCCAGCAGTGAATTCGACAGTACCCAAGAGACCCAGTACTTC	CASSEFDSTQETQYF
-	TRBV28	-	TRBJ1-2	TGTGCCAGCAGCCCCGAATCGGCCATACCTAACTATGGCTACACCTTC	CASSPESAIPNYGYTF
-	TRBV5-1	-	TRBJ2-3	TGCGCCAGCCACCCCACGACCAGCTTCACAGATACGCAGTATTTT	CASHPTTSFTDTQYF
-	TRBV6-5	-	TRBJ1-2	TGTGCCAGCAGTTACCGGGACGAGTCCTATGGCTACACCTTC	CASSYRDESYGYTF
-	TRBV6-1	TRBD2	TRBJ2-1	TGTGCCAGCAGTGAAGCGGCTAGCGGGAGGGGGAGTGAGCAGTTCTTC	CASSEAASGRGSEQFF
-	TRBV12-5	-	TRBJ2-7	TGTGCTAGTGCTTTGGTATTAGGACTGGTCCCCTACGAGCAGTACTTC	CASALVLGLVPYEQYF
-	TRBV2	TRBD1	TRBJ2-2	TGTGCCAGCAATCGATGGACAGGGGAGAACACCGGGGAGCTGTTTTTT	CASNRWTGENTGELFF
-	TRBV4-2	-	TRBJ2-1	TGTGCCAGCAGCCAAACCCCTAGGGGGGGAAGCTACAATGAGCAGTTCTTC	CASSQTPRGGSYNEQFF
-	TRBV6-1	-	TRBJ1-2	TGTGCCAGCAGTGAACGGCATGGATCTAACTATGGCTACACCTTC	CASSERHGSNYGYTF
-	TRBV6-1	-	TRBJ1-5	TGTGCCAGCAGTGAAAGGTTGGCAGGATCTCAGCATTTT	CASSERLAGSQHF
-	TRBV28	-	TRBJ1-5	TGTGCCAGCAGTCCGAACCACAATCAGCCCCAGCATTTT	CASSPNHNQPQHF
-	TRBV5-6	-	TRBJ1-2	TGTGCCAGCAGCCCGAGACAGATACACTATGGCTACACCTTC	CASSPRQIHYGYTF
-	TRBV6-6	-	TRBJ2-5	TGTGCCAGCAGTTTTTTAGGTCAAGAGACCCAGTACTTC	CASSFLGQETQYF
-	TRBV11-2	TRBD2	TRBJ2-7	TGTGCCAGCAGGTCCGGGACAGTCATAGCGGGAGGGCACTACGAGCAGTACTTC	CASRSGTVIAGGHYEQYF
-	TRBV14	-	TRBJ1-1	TGTGCCAGCAGCCAAGACAGGGTCGGAGCTTTCTTT	CASSQDRVGAFF
-	TRBV5-1	-	TRBJ2-3	TGCGCCAGCAGCCGGGACTCAGGGGCAGATACGCAGTATTTT	CASSRDSGADTQYF
-	TRBV7-3	TRBD1	TRBJ2-2	TGTGCCAGCAGCTGGACAGGGGGCACCGGGGAGCTGTTTTTT	CASSWTGGTGELFF
-	TRBV11-3	-	TRBJ1-5	TGTGCCAGCAGCAGCGCCCGGTGGGGGGCACGGCAGCCCCAGCATTTT	CASSSARWGARQPQHF
-	TRBV19	-	TRBJ1-4	TGTGCCAGTAGTCCATGGGGTATGGCTAATGAAAAACTGTTTTTT	CASSPWGMANEKLFF
-	TRBV6-5	-	TRBJ2-4	TGTGCCAGCAGTTACTCGAACCAGGGGAATTCGATTCAGTACTTC	CASSYSNQGNSIQYF
-	TRBV18	TRBD2	TRBJ2-2	TGTGCCAGCAAAGGACTAGCGGGAGCCCCAGACACCGGGGAGCTGTTTTTT	CASKGLAGAPDTGELFF
-	TRBV28	-	TRBJ1-5	TGTGCCAGCAGGACCTCAAATCAGCCCCAGCATTTT	CASRTSNQPQHF
-	TRBV18	TRBD1	TRBJ2-5	TGTGCCAGCTCACCACCGGACAGGGCGCGGGAGACCCAGTACTTC	CASSPPDRARETQYF
once	TRBV19	-	TRBJ2-5	TGTGCCAGTAGTATATGGTCAGGAGAGACCCAGTACTTC	CASSIWSGETQYF
-	TRBV28	-	TRBJ2-3	TGTGCCAGCAGTTCACAGGGTCGGAATACGCAGTATTTT	CASSSQGRNTQYF
-	TRBV7-9	-	TRBJ1-2	TGTGCCAGCAGCACGGACCGGCGGGCTAACTATGGCTACACCTTC	CASSTDRRANYGYTF
-	TRBV7-2	-	TRBJ1-5	TGTGCCAGCAGTCCAAGTGTAGGGGTATTATCCAATCAGCCCCAGCATTTT	CASSPSVGVLSNQPQHF
-	TRBV15	TRBD2	TRBJ2-5	TGTGCCACCAGCAGAGATAGCGGGAGGTTCCAAGAGACCCAGTACTTC	CATSRDSGRFQETQYF
-	TRBV5-4	-	TRBJ1-4	TGTGCCAGCAGCCTAGGGGTGACTAATGAAAAACTGTTTTTT	CASSLGVTNEKLFF
-	TRBV27	TRBD1	TRBJ1-6	TGTGCCAGCAGTGTAAGACAGGGTACCGATTCACCCCTCCACTTT	CASSVRQGTDSPLHF
-	TRBV5-6	TRBD2	TRBJ2-1	TGTGCCAGCAGCCGACTTAGCGGGAGAGGTGAGCAGTTCTTC	CASSRLSGRGEQFF